These 22 T cell receptor beta chains were sequenced from one sample in a study of long-term antiretroviral therapy in people with HIV. The assay, immunoSEQ v3.0, was run at survey level. Assay: immunoSEQ multiplex PCR; the TCRdb copy retains only in-frame clones and omits some. Among 35,000 to 45,000 clones listed, around 85% were seen once. Sequencing used unsorted PBMCs, obtained 2.2 years after starting antiretroviral therapy. Every receptor here comes from a man younger than 30 with HIV.

The J gene is TRBJ1-2, the V gene TRBV25-1; D is unresolved. V gave up 6 bases and J gave up 8 bases, with 16 bases separating them. CDR1 MGHDK and CDR2 SYGVNS come from the germline V gene. The CDR3 sequence is 13 residues long. The CDR3 DNA is TGTGCCAGCAGCCATAGCTGGGAGGGAGGCTACACCTTC. This codes for CASSHSWEGGYTF.

The V gene is TRBV2, the J gene TRBJ2-1; 7 bases map to TRBD2. V lost 5 bases, J lost 0 bases, and 4 bases stayed unmatched. Germline assignment: CDR1 SNHLY and CDR2 FYNNEI. This CDR3 comprises 15 residues. Here the CDR3 reads CASSSSGPSYNEQFF. The CDR3 nucleotides read TGTGCCAGCAGTTCTAGCGGACCCTCCTACAATGAGCAGTTCTTC.

This clone is medium-sized by share. The chain combines TRBV7-8 with TRBJ2-7; D is perhaps TRBD1 or TRBD2 (5 bases each). The V end lost 5 bases, the J end lost 3 bases, and 14 bases lay between the germline ends. The CDR3 covers 14 residues. Looked up from germline, CDR1 is SGHVS and CDR2 is FQNEAQ. The CDR3 nucleotides read TGTGCCAGCAGCAGCAGAGGGGAGAACTACGAGCAGTACTTC. It codes for CASSSRGENYEQYF.

The V gene is TRBV5-6, the J gene TRBJ1-4; 10 bases align to TRBD1. The CDR3 consists of 15 residues. Trimming removed 3 bases from V and 4 bases from J; junction bases left unmatched: 3. Germline loops: CDR1 SGHDT, CDR2 YYEEEE. CDR3 residues: CASSWGTGDNEKLFF. Written as DNA, the CDR3 is TGTGCCAGCAGCTGGGGGACAGGGGATAATGAAAAACTGTTTTTT.

This clone was detected once. V gene TRBV12-5 combines with J gene TRBJ2-5; D remains ambiguous. The CDR3 extends over 14 amino acids. V was pared by 2 bases and J by 3 bases, with 10 bases between. CDR1 and CDR2 from the germline V gene are LGHNT and FRNRAP. DNA of the CDR3: TGTGCTAGTGGTTTGTGGGGATCCGAAGAGACCCAGTACTTC. Residues: CASGLWGSEETQYF.

The CDR3 protein is CASSSPSEAFF. The CDR3 DNA reads TGTGCCAGCAGCTCCCCCAGTGAAGCTTTCTTT. The gene calls are TRBV5-4 and TRBJ1-1; no clear D. The CDR3 length is 11 residues. Germline V gene data show CDR1 as SGHNT and CDR2 as YYREEE (reference sequence). The V end lost 3 bases, the J end lost 7 bases, and 7 bases lay between the germline ends.

The rearrangement uses TRBV14 and TRBJ2-7; D unresolved. CDR1 SGHDN and CDR2 FVKESK come from the germline V gene. V was clipped by 3 bases and J by 2 bases, with 8 bases between them. The CDR3 is 13 amino acids. For the CDR3, the DNA is TGTGCCAGCAGCCAGGCAAATACCTACGAGCAGTACTTC. It yields the protein CASSQANTYEQYF.

V is TRBV6-1 and J is TRBJ2-7; the match to TRBD2 covers 8 bases. The CDR3 contains 15 residues. Germline loops: CDR1 MNHNS, CDR2 SASEGT. Trimming took 6 bases from V and 2 from J; bases not matched to a gene: 9. The chain's CDR3 is CASRTGTRGAYEQYF. CDR3 nucleotide sequence: TGTGCCAGCAGGACCGGGACTAGGGGGGCCTACGAGCAGTACTTC.

The J gene is TRBJ1-1, the V gene TRBV25-1, with D maybe TRBD1 (6 bases). Germline loops: CDR1 MGHDK, CDR2 SYGVNS. V gave up 11 bases and J gave up 5 bases, with 18 bases separating them. The CDR3 runs to 13 residues. This chain's CDR3 is CAVQGKGETEAFF. In DNA form, the CDR3 reads TGTGCCGTACAGGGTAAGGGCGAGACTGAAGCTTTCTTT.

This chain links TRBV7-2 with TRBJ1-2; 9 positions agree with TRBD1. The CDR3 loop spans 16 amino acids. Germline loops: CDR1 SGHTA, CDR2 FQGNSA. Losses at the gene ends were 1 base for V and 4 bases for J; bases not matched to a gene: 7. The CDR3 spells CASSLESGTGTYGYTF. The CDR3 nucleotides are TGTGCCAGCAGCTTAGAATCCGGGACAGGGACCTATGGCTACACCTTC.

This chain connects TRBV5-6 to TRBJ2-5; a weak D match, TRBD2 (5 bases). The germline V and J ends were trimmed by 2 bases and 3 bases, with 11 bases remaining between them. Looked up from germline, CDR1 is SGHDT and CDR2 is YYEEEE. There are 14 residues in the CDR3. The CDR3 region is CASSFVTEEETQYF. CDR3 nucleotides: TGTGCCAGCAGCTTTGTGACGGAGGAAGAGACCCAGTACTTC.

V is TRBV6-1 and J is TRBJ2-6; 8 positions agree with TRBD1. The CDR3 spans 16 residues. Germline-derived CDR1 and CDR2 are MNHNS and SASEGT. V lost 4 bases to trimming and J lost 2 bases; unmatched junction nucleotides: 4. In DNA, the CDR3 is TGTGCCAGCAGTGCGGACAGGGCAGCTGGGGCCAACGTCCTGACTTTC. Residues: CASSADRAAGANVLTF.

This rearrangement joins TRBV27 to TRBJ2-3; D not resolved. The CDR3 contains 11 residues. V was pared by 3 bases and J by 5 bases, with 3 bases between. Germline-derived CDR1 and CDR2 are MNHEY and SMNVEV (reference sequence). CDR3 protein: CASSLGDTQYF. The CDR3 region has the DNA TGTGCCAGCAGTTTGGGAGATACGCAGTATTTT.

The chain has TRBV18 and TRBJ2-2, with TRBD2 identical over 10 bases. Germline V CDR1 and CDR2: KGHSH, LQKENI. CDR3 length: 17 residues. V shed 0 bases, J shed 4 bases, and the junction held 5 bases outside the gene matches. The CDR3 DNA follows: TGTGCCAGCTCACCACCGGGACTAGCGACCGGCACCGGGGAGCTGTTTTTT. It specifies CASSPPGLATGTGELFF.

V and J are TRBV5-1 and TRBJ2-5; D might be TRBD1 (6 bases). The CDR3 contains 13 residues. Deletions cut 2 bases from V and 7 bases from J, with 12 bases between. Germline CDR1 SGHRS, CDR2 YFSETQ. CDR3 sequence: CASSFGQKATQYF. Here the CDR3 DNA reads TGCGCCAGCAGCTTCGGACAGAAAGCGACCCAGTACTTC.

CDR3 nucleotides: TGCGCCAGCAGCTTGGGCAGTCGCCTCGAGCAGTACTTC. Translating gives CASSLGSRLEQYF. The V gene is TRBV5-1, the J gene TRBJ2-7; D call uncertain. This CDR3 contains 13 residues. Trimming cost V 0 bases and J 6 bases, with 10 bases left between them. Germline values: CDR1 SGHRS, CDR2 YFSETQ.

The chain joins TRBV4-2 to TRBJ2-5; 11 nucleotides match TRBD2. V was clipped by 8 bases and J by 5 bases; unmatched bases: 19. From germline, CDR1 is LGHNA and CDR2 YNFKEQ. This CDR3 is 18 amino acids long. CDR3 sequence (DNA): TGTGCCAGCCAAGAGCATCGGGATAGCGGGAGGGTACGGGAGACCCAGTACTTC. Translated: CASQEHRDSGRVRETQYF.

The V and J genes are TRBV2 and TRBJ1-5; a possible D gene is TRBD1 (6 bases). The V end lost 3 bases, the J end lost 6 bases, and 12 bases lay between the germline ends. The CDR3 has 14 amino acids. The V gene's germline CDR1 is SNHLY and CDR2 FYNNEI. The CDR3 reads CASSETGRSQPQHF. CDR3 nucleotide sequence: TGTGCCAGCAGTGAGACAGGACGGTCTCAGCCCCAGCATTTT.

This clone occurred once. V usage is TRBV6-6 and J usage is TRBJ1-1; 9 bases are a match to TRBD1. The CDR3 covers 14 residues. The germline V gene has CDR1 MNHNY and CDR2 SVGAGI (reference sequence). V lost 6 bases to trimming and J lost 1 base; unmatched junction nucleotides: 3. As DNA, the CDR3 is TGTGCCAGCAGGAGACAGGGGGGGAACACTGAAGCTTTCTTT. This encodes CASRRQGGNTEAFF.

This rearrangement joins TRBV7-9 to TRBJ2-1; 8 positions agree with TRBD2. The CDR3 is 14 residues long. CDR1 and CDR2 (germline): SEHNR, FQNEAQ (reference sequence). The trim removed 5 bases at V and 7 bases at J, leaving 7 bases unmatched. CDR3 coding DNA: TGTGCCAGCAGCCAAACGCGGGGGGCGAATGAGCAGTTCTTC. Translation: CASSQTRGANEQFF.

This chain joins TRBV5-4 and TRBJ2-7; D may match TRBD1 or TRBD2 (5 bases each). The V end lost 2 bases, the J end lost 0 bases, and 9 bases lay between the germline ends. Germline CDR1 and CDR2: SGHNT and YYREEE (reference sequence). This CDR3 region has 14 residues. The CDR3 region has the DNA TGTGCCAGCAGCTTTGGGGGTGCCTCCTACGAGCAGTACTTC. It is translated as CASSFGGASYEQYF. Filled out from reference TRBV5-4 and TRBJ2-7, the complete variable domain reads ETGVTQSPTHLIKTRGQQVTLRCSSQSGHNTVSWYQQALGQGPQFIFQYYREEENGRGNFPPRFSGLQFPNYSSELNVNALELDDSALYLCASSFGGASYEQYFGPGTRLTVT.

The chain combines TRBV5-1 with TRBJ2-1; tentatively, D is TRBD2 (5 bases). The CDR3 totals 11 residues. The ends were cut back, 5 bases at V and 14 bases at J, with 14 bases in the middle. The germline CDR1 and CDR2 sequences are SGHRS and YFSETQ. The CDR3 sequence: CASRAARGEFF. CDR3 nucleotides: TGCGCCAGCAGGGCCGCCCGGGGAGAGTTCTTC. Using reference TRBV5-1 and TRBJ2-1 for the parts outside the CDR3, the full variable domain is KAGVTQTPRYLIKTRGQQVTLSCSPISGHRSVSWYQQTPGQGLQFLFEYFSETQRNKGNFPGRFSGRQFSNSRSEMNVSTLELGDSALYLCASRAARGEFFGPGTRLTVL.